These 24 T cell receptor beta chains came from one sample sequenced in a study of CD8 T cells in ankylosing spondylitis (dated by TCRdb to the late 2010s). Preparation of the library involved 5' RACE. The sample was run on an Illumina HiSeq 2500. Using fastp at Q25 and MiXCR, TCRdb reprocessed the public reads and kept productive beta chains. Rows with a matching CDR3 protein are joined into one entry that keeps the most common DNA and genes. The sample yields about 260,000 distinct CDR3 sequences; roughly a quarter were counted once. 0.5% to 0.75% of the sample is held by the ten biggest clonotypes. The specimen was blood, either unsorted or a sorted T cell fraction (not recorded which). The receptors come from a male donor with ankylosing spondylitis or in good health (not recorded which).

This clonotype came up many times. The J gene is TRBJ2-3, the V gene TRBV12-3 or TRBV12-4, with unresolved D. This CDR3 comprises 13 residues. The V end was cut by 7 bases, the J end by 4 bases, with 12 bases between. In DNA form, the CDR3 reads TGTGCCAGCAAGACGGACGTACCAGATACGCAGTATTTT. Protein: CASKTDVPDTQYF.

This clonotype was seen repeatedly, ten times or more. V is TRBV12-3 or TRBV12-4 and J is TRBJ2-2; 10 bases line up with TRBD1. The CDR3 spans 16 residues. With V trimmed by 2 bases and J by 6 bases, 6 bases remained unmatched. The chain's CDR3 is CASSLRTGGRAGELFF. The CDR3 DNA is TGTGCCAGCAGTTTAAGGACAGGGGGTCGCGCCGGGGAGCTGTTTTTT.

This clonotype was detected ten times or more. The CDR3: CASSFDQVTDTQYF. The CDR3 DNA is TGTGCCAGCAGTTTTGATCAGGTCACAGATACGCAGTATTTT. The V and J genes are TRBV12-3 or TRBV12-4 and TRBJ2-3; D remains unclear. V was clipped by 3 bases and J by 2 bases, with 9 bases between them. The CDR3 totals 14 residues.

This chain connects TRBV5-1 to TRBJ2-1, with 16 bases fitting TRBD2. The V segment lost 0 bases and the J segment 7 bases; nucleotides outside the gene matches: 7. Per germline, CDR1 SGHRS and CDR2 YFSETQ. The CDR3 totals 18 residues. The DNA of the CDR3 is TGCGCCAGCAGCTTGGGGCCGGGACTAGCGGGGGGGAGGAATGAGCAGTTCTTC. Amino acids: CASSLGPGLAGGRNEQFF.

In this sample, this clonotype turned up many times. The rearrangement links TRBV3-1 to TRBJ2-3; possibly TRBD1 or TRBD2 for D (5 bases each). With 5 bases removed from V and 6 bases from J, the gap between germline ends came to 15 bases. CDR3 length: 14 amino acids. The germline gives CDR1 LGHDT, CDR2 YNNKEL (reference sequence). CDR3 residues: CASSGRGQLDTQYF. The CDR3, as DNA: TGTGCCAGCAGCGGTCGGGGCCAACTGGATACGCAGTATTTT.

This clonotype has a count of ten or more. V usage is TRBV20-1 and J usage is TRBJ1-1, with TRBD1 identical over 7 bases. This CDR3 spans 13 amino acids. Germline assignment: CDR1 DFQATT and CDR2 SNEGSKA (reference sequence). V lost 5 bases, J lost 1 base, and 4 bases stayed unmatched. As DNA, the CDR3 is TGCAGTGCTCCCCGACAGGGGAACACTGAAGCTTTCTTT. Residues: CSAPRQGNTEAFF.

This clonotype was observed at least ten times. CDR3 protein: CASSQILRQYPSTDTQYF. The CDR3 DNA reads TGCGCCAGCAGCCAGATATTAAGACAGTATCCTAGCACAGATACGCAGTATTTT. The rearrangement uses TRBV4-1 and TRBJ2-3, with D perhaps matching TRBD1 (5 bases). CDR1 and CDR2 (germline): MGHRA, YSYEKL. CDR3 length: 18 residues. With 3 bases removed from V and 0 bases from J, the gap between germline ends came to 19 bases.

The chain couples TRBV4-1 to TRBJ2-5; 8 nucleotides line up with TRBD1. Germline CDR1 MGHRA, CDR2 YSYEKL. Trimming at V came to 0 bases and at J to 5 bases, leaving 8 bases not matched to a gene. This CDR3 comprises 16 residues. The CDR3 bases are TGCGCCAGCAGCCAAGATTGGACAGGGAGTGGGGAGACCCAGTACTTC. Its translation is CASSQDWTGSGETQYF.

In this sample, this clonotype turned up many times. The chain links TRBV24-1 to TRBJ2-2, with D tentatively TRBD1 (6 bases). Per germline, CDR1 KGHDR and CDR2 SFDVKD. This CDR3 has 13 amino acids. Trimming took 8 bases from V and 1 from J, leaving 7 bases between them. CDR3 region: CATTGVNTGELFF. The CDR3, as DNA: TGTGCCACCACAGGGGTGAACACCGGGGAGCTGTTTTTT.

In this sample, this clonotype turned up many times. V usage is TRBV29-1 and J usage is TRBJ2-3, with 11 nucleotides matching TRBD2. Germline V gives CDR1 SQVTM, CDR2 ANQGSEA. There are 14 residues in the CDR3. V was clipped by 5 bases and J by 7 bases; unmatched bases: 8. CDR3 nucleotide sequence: TGCAGCGTTAGTGAGACTAGCGGGACGAATACGCAGTATTTT. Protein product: CSVSETSGTNTQYF.

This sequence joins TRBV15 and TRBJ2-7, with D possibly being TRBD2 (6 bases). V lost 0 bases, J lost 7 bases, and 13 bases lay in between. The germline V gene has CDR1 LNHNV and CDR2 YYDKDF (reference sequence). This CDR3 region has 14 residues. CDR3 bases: TGTGCCACCAGCAGAGATGTGGGGGGATCGGAGCAGTACTTC. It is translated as CATSRDVGGSEQYF. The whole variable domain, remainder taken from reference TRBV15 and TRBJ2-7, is DAMVIQNPRYQVTQFGKPVTLSCSQTLNHNVMYWYQQKSSQAPKLLFHYYDKDFNNEADTPDNFQSRRPNTSFCFLDIRSPGLGDTAMYLCATSRDVGGSEQYFGPGTRLTVT.

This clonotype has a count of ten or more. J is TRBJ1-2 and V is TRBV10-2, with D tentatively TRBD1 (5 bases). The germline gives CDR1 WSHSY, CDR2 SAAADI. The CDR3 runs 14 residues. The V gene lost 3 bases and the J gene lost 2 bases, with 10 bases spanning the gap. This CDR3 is CASSEFTGNYGYTF. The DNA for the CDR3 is TGCGCCAGCAGTGAATTCACAGGCAACTATGGCTACACCTTC.

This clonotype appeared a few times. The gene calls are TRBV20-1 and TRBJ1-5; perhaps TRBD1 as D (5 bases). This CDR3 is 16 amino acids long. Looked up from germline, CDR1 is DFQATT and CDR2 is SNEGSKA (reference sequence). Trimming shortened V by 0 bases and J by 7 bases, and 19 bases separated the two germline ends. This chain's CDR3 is CSARDPGPNQEQPQHF. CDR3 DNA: TGCAGTGCTAGAGATCCGGGACCAAACCAGGAGCAGCCCCAGCATTTT.

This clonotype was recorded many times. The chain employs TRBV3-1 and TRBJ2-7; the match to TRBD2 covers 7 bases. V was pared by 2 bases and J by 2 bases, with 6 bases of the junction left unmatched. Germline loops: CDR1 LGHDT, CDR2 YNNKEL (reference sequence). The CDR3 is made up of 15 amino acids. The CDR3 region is CASSQREGRPYEQYF. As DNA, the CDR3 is TGTGCCAGCAGCCAAAGGGAGGGCAGACCCTACGAGCAGTACTTC.

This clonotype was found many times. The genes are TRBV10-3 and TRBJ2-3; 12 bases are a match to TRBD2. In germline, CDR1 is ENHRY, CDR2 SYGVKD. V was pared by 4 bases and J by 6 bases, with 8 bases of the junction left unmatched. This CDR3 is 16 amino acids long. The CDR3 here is CAISGTSGGLSDTQYF. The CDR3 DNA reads TGTGCCATCAGTGGTACTAGCGGGGGGCTCTCGGATACGCAGTATTTT.

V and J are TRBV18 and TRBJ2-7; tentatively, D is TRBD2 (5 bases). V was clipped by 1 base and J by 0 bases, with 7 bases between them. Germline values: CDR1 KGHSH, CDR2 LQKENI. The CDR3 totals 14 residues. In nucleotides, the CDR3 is TGTGCCAGCTCACCACTAGCGAACTCCTACGAGCAGTACTTC. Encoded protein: CASSPLANSYEQYF.

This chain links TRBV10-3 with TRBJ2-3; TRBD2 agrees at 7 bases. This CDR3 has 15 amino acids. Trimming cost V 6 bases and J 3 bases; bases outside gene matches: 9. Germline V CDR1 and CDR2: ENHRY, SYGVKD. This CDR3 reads CAIRDLGGGTDTQYF. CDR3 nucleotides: TGTGCCATCAGGGACTTGGGGGGGGGGACAGATACGCAGTATTTT.

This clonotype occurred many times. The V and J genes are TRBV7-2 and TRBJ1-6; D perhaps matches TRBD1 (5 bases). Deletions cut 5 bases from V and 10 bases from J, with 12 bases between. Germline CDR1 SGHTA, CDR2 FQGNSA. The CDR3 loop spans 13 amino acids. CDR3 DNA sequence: TGTGCCAGCAGCCCTGCCCGGGGGTCACCCCTCCACTTT. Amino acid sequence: CASSPARGSPLHF.

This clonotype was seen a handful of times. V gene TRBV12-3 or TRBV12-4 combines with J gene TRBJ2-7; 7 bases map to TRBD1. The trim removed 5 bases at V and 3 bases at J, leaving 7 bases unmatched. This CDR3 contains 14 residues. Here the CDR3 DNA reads TGTGCCAGCAGTCCAGGGACAGCGAACTACGAGCAGTACTTC. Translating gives CASSPGTANYEQYF.

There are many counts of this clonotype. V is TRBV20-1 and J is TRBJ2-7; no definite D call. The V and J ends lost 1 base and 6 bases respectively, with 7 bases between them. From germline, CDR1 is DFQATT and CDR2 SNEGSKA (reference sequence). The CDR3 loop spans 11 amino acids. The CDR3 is CSARVNGEQYF. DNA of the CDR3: TGCAGTGCTAGAGTGAATGGCGAGCAGTACTTC.

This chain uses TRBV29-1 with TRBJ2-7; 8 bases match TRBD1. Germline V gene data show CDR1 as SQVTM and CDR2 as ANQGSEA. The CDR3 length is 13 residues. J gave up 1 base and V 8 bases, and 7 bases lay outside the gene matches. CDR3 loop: CSPLDRESYEQYF. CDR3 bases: TGCAGCCCTTTGGACAGGGAGTCCTACGAGCAGTACTTC.

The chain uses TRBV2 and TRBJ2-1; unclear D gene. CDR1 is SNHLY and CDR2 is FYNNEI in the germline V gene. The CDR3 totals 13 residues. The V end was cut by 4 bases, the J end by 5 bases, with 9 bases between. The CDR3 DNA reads TGTGCCAGCAGTGTCCCCCTAAACAATGAGCAGTTCTTC. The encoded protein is CASSVPLNNEQFF.

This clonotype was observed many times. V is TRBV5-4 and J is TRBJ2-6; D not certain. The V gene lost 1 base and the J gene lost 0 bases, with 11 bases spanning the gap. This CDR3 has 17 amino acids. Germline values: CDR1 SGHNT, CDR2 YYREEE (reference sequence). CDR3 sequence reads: CASSLKTQSSGANVLTF. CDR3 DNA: TGTGCCAGCAGCTTGAAAACCCAGAGCTCTGGGGCCAACGTCCTGACTTTC.

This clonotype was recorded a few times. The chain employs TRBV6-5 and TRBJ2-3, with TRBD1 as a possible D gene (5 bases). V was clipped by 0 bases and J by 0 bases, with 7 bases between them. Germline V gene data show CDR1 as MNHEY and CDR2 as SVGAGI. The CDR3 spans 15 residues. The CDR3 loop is CASSYSDISTDTQYF. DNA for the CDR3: TGTGCCAGCAGTTACTCGGACATTAGCACAGATACGCAGTATTTT.